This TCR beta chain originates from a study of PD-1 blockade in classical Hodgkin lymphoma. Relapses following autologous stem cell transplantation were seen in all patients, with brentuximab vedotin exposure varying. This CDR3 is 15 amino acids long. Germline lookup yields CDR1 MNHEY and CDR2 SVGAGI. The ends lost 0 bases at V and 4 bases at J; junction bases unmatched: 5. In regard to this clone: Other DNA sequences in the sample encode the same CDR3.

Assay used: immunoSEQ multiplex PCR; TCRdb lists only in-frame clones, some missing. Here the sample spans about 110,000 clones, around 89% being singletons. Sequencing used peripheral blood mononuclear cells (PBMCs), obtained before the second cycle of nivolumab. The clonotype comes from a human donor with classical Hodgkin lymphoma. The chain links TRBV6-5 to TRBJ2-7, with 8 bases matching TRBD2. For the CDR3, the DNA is TGTGCCAGCAGTTACTCGCCGGGAGGGGGATACGAGCAGTACTTC. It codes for CASSYSPGGGYEQYF.